Shown below are 5 T cell receptor beta chains from a single sample sequenced in a study of cytomegalovirus exposure and HLA in healthy donors. This PCR relied on a set of 60 Vbeta primers and 13 Jbeta primers. Only in-frame clones appear in the TCRdb table, and some are missing; sequencing was by immunoSEQ multiplex PCR. The sample carries over 70,000 clones, 60% to 80% recorded once. Sequenced input: PBMCs. The receptors originated from a man aged 25 to 45 in good health and CMV-seronegative.

The genes are TRBV6-6 and TRBJ1-2; no firm D call. V shed 7 bases and J shed 7 bases, with 13 bases lying between them. The germline CDR1 and CDR2 sequences are MNHNY and SVGAGI (reference sequence). The CDR3 runs 12 residues. CDR3 sequence: CASNEVPGGYTF. In DNA, the CDR3 is TGTGCCAGCAATGAGGTACCGGGTGGCTACACCTTC.

The J gene is TRBJ1-5, the V gene TRBV6-5; D uncertain. Trimming removed 4 bases from V and 8 bases from J, with 9 bases in between. CDR1 and CDR2 from the germline V gene are MNHEY and SVGAGI. There are 12 residues in the CDR3. The CDR3 sequence is CASSSPGEPQHF. In DNA form, the CDR3 reads TGTGCCAGCAGTTCCCCCGGGGAGCCCCAGCATTTT.

The chain uses TRBV2 and TRBJ2-3, with 9 bases fitting TRBD2. From germline, CDR1 is SNHLY and CDR2 FYNNEI. This CDR3 has 15 amino acids. V shed 3 bases and J 5 bases; nucleotides not matched to a gene: 6. The CDR3 coding sequence is TGTGCCAGCAGTGACGGGACTAGCCGGGGAGATACGCAGTATTTT. Its translation: CASSDGTSRGDTQYF.

In its sample, this clone was seen a few times. The chain joins TRBV7-2 to TRBJ1-1; D unresolved. This CDR3 is built from 15 residues. V lost 7 bases and J 1 base, leaving 16 bases between the germline ends. The germline V gene encodes CDR1 SGHTA and CDR2 FQGNSA. For the CDR3, the DNA is TGTGCCAGCACCAGTCGGAGGACGGCGAACACTGAAGCTTTCTTT. Amino acid sequence: CASTSRRTANTEAFF.

V usage is TRBV28 and J usage is TRBJ1-2; 7 nucleotides match TRBD1. In germline, CDR1 is MDHEN, CDR2 SYDVKM. The length of the CDR3 is 13 residues. V was clipped by 7 bases and J by 7 bases; unmatched bases: 9. The CDR3 DNA sequence: TGTGCCAGCAACCCCGCGCAGGGGGGTGGCTACACCTTC. Protein: CASNPAQGGGYTF.